The 23 T cell receptor beta chains below all came from one sample that was sequenced in a study of CD8 T cells in ankylosing spondylitis (dated 2017 in TCRdb). Receptor libraries were prepared by 5' RACE. These reads were obtained on an Illumina HiSeq 2500. The public reads were run again by TCRdb, first through fastp at Q25 and then through MiXCR, and only productive beta chains were kept. Identical CDR3 proteins give one entry, which carries the most common genes and DNA. The sample yields 250,000 to 350,000 distinct CDR3 sequences; 20% were counted once. The top ten clonotypes cover less than 9% of the sample. The sequenced sample was blood, either unsorted or a sorted T cell fraction (not recorded which). These receptors were obtained from a male donor with ankylosing spondylitis or in good health (not recorded which).

This clonotype was detected a few times. The J gene is TRBJ2-2, the V gene TRBV12-3 or TRBV12-4; 10 nucleotides agree with TRBD2. Losses at the gene ends were 8 bases for V and 5 bases for J; bases not matched to a gene: 11. The length of the CDR3 is 16 residues. The CDR3 DNA reads TGTGCCAGCCATGCGCCGGGACTAGCGAGTACCGGGGAGCTGTTTTTT. Amino acid sequence: CASHAPGLASTGELFF.

This clonotype was picked up a small number of times. The gene calls are TRBV6-2 or TRBV6-3 and TRBJ2-5, with 7 bases lining up with TRBD1. This CDR3 is built from 16 residues. The J segment lost 7 bases and the V segment lost 6 bases, leaving 17 bases of the junction unmatched. Germline V lookup: CDR1 MNHEY, CDR2 SVGEGT. The CDR3 spells CASSSRATTGDGTQYF. In nucleotides, the CDR3 is TGTGCCAGCAGCTCCCGCGCAACTACAGGGGATGGGACCCAGTACTTC.

The V gene is TRBV12-3 or TRBV12-4, the J gene TRBJ2-2, with a weak D call TRBD1 (6 bases). Between the trimmed V and J ends, which lost 6 bases and 4 bases, there was a span of 12 bases. The length of the CDR3 is 14 residues. The chain's CDR3 is CASRVGQATGELFF. The CDR3 nucleotides read TGTGCCAGCAGGGTGGGACAAGCCACCGGGGAGCTGTTTTTT.

This clonotype was observed a few times. The rearrangement links TRBV3-1 to TRBJ2-1; D could derive from TRBD1 or TRBD2 (5 bases each). Trimming stripped 2 bases from V and 10 bases from J, with 15 bases between. CDR3 length equals 14 residues. Germline CDR1 LGHDT, CDR2 YNNKEL (reference sequence). The CDR3 nucleotides are TGTGCCAGCAGCCAATCCGAAGGGACGTCGGAGCAGTTCTTC. Residues: CASSQSEGTSEQFF.

The V and J genes are TRBV29-1 and TRBJ1-3; D not resolved. Deletions cut 4 bases from V and 2 bases from J, with 9 bases between. Germline CDR1 SQVTM, CDR2 ANQGSEA. The CDR3 sequence is 13 residues long. The CDR3 spells CSVALGTGNTIYF. Written as DNA, the CDR3 is TGCAGCGTTGCCTTGGGAACTGGAAACACCATATATTTT. The variable domain in full, completed from reference TRBV29-1 and TRBJ1-3, reads SAVISQKPSRDICQRGTSLTIQCQVDSQVTMMFWYRQQPGQSLTLIATANQGSEATYESGFVIDKFPISRPNLTFSTLTVSNMSPEDSSIYLCSVALGTGNTIYFGEGSWLTVV.

The J gene is TRBJ1-2, the V gene TRBV2; TRBD1 might be the D (6 bases). Germline V lookup: CDR1 SNHLY, CDR2 FYNNEI. V was clipped by 4 bases and J by 4 bases, with 13 bases between them. The CDR3 is 14 amino acids. The CDR3 DNA reads as TGTGCCAGCAGTGCCGGGGGCCTGGGCTATGGCTACACCTTC. Its protein is CASSAGGLGYGYTF. Together with reference TRBV2 and TRBJ1-2, the CDR3 gives the full variable domain: EPEVTQTPSHQVTQMGQEVILRCVPISNHLYFYWYRQILGQKVEFLVSFYNNEISEKSEIFDDQFSVERPDGSNFTLKIRSTKLEDSAMYFCASSAGGLGYGYTFGSGTRLTVV.

Points on this clonotype: A much more abundant neighbour one base away suggests this may be a read error. V gene TRBV7-2 combines with J gene TRBJ2-2, with 9 bases aligning to TRBD1. The germline V gene has CDR1 SGHTA and CDR2 FQGNSA. The CDR3 is made up of 15 amino acids. V lost 6 bases and J lost 1; bases outside the gene matches: 3. For the CDR3, the DNA is TGTGCCAGCAGGCAGGGACAGGGGAACACCGGGGAGCTGTTTTTT. Its protein is CASRQGQGNTGELFF.

V and J are TRBV27 and TRBJ1-1, with 9 positions matching TRBD1. Germline V gives CDR1 MNHEY, CDR2 SMNVEV (reference sequence). The CDR3 is 14 residues long. After removal of 6 bases from V and 3 bases from J, the junction contained 5 bases not matched to a gene. In DNA, the CDR3 is TGTGCCAGCAGGGCGGGACAGGGACACACTGAAGCTTTCTTT. It encodes CASRAGQGHTEAFF.

CDR3 DNA sequence: TGTGCCACCTCCCAAGAGGGAACTAGAAAAGAGACCCAGTACTTC. The encoded protein is CATSQEGTRKETQYF. V is TRBV3-1 and J is TRBJ2-5; weak D call: TRBD2 (5 bases). The CDR3 contains 15 residues. V shed 10 bases and J shed 3 bases, with 21 bases lying between them. Germline CDR1 is LGHDT and CDR2 is YNNKEL (reference sequence).

This clonotype was observed a few times. This sequence joins TRBV6-5 and TRBJ2-5; 11 positions agree with TRBD2. Germline lookup yields CDR1 MNHEY and CDR2 SVGAGI. This CDR3 spans 16 amino acids. V was pared by 0 bases and J by 5 bases, with 5 bases of the junction left unmatched. In DNA form, the CDR3 reads TGTGCCAGCAGTTACTCTAGCGGGGGGGCGTGGGAGACCCAGTACTTC. Protein: CASSYSSGGAWETQYF.

For this clonotype: At one of its ends the junction is not consistent with the germline gene, which may arise from a read error. This chain connects TRBV20-1 to TRBJ1-5; possibly TRBD1 for D (5 bases). The CDR3 is made up of 13 amino acids. The germline V gene encodes CDR1 DFQATT and CDR2 SNEGSKA (reference sequence). The DNA for the CDR3 is TGCAGTACTAGAGAAACAGGCGACCAGCCCCAGCATTTT. Amino acid sequence: CSTRETGDQPQHF.

This clonotype was counted only a few times. The rearrangement joins TRBV12-3 or TRBV12-4 to TRBJ1-5; 8 nucleotides match TRBD1. This CDR3 spans 12 amino acids. V trimming: 7 bases; J trimming: 13 bases; junction bases outside the gene matches: 9. DNA of the CDR3: TGTGCCAGCACAAGAGGGAGGGACAGGCAGCATTTT. This encodes CASTRGRDRQHF.

This clonotype was recorded a few times. The chain links TRBV25-1 to TRBJ2-1; D unclear. Trimming took off 2 bases at V and 0 bases at J, with 8 bases between the two ends. CDR3 length equals 15 residues. Per germline, CDR1 MGHDK and CDR2 SYGVNS. CDR3 residues: CASSERVSSYNEQFF. The CDR3 nucleotides read TGTGCCAGCAGTGAACGGGTGAGCTCCTACAATGAGCAGTTCTTC.

In this sample, this clonotype turned up a few times. The rearrangement joins TRBV24-1 to TRBJ2-3; D may match TRBD1 or TRBD2 (6 bases each). This CDR3 comprises 14 residues. The V gene's germline CDR1 is KGHDR and CDR2 SFDVKD. V lost 11 bases to trimming and J lost 2 bases, with 16 bases between them. The CDR3 protein is CASNEGGHTDTQYF. DNA of the CDR3: TGTGCCAGCAACGAGGGGGGTCACACAGATACGCAGTATTTT.

This clonotype was seen only a few times. The V gene is TRBV29-1, the J gene TRBJ2-5; 10 bases are a match to TRBD2. V was pared by 4 bases and J by 5 bases, with 13 bases of the junction left unmatched. Germline CDR1 and CDR2: SQVTM and ANQGSEA. The CDR3 has 16 residues. CDR3 nucleotides: TGCAGCGTTGCCCCGGACCCTACTAGCGGGAAGGAGACCCAGTACTTC. This codes for CSVAPDPTSGKETQYF.

In this sample, this clonotype turned up a few times. V is TRBV11-2 and J is TRBJ1-3; D is uncertain. With 5 bases removed from V and 0 bases from J, the gap between germline ends came to 8 bases. Germline lookup yields CDR1 SGHAT and CDR2 FQNNGV. The CDR3 covers 14 residues. The chain's CDR3 is CASSRLSSGNTIYF. For the CDR3, the DNA is TGTGCCAGCAGCCGCCTTTCCTCTGGAAACACCATATATTTT.

This sequence joins TRBV18 and TRBJ2-2; 7 nucleotides match TRBD2. This CDR3 region has 16 residues. The trim removed 3 bases at V and 1 base at J, leaving 5 bases unmatched. Per the germline V gene, CDR1 is KGHSH and CDR2 is LQKENI. DNA for the CDR3: TGTGCCAGCTCACCGCGGGGGACGGAGAACACCGGGGAGCTGTTTTTT. Its protein product is CASSPRGTENTGELFF.

This clonotype was recorded a few times. The chain recombines TRBV5-1 with TRBJ2-1; 8 nucleotides align to TRBD2. The CDR3 spans 14 residues. Germline trimming cut 3 bases from V and 6 bases from J; bases unmatched to any gene: 5. Germline V gives CDR1 SGHRS, CDR2 YFSETQ. CDR3 in amino acids: CASSSGTSPNEQFF. As DNA, the CDR3 is TGCGCCAGCAGCTCGGGGACTAGTCCCAATGAGCAGTTCTTC.

The sample holds a few counts of this clonotype. The V call is TRBV5-1, the J call TRBJ2-7; D ambiguous. Germline CDR1 reads SGHRS; CDR2 reads YFSETQ. The CDR3 is 12 residues long. V was pared by 8 bases and J by 4 bases, with 13 bases between. In DNA, the CDR3 is TGCGCCAGGGATGCATTAACTTACGAGCAGTACGTC. Encoded protein: CARDALTYEQYV.

The sample holds a few counts of this clonotype. The genes are TRBV9 and TRBJ2-1; 14 bases match TRBD2. This CDR3 comprises 16 residues. Germline V gene sequence: CDR1 SGDLS, CDR2 YYNGEE. V shed 3 bases, J shed 6 bases, and the junction held 5 bases outside the gene matches. The CDR3 DNA is TGTGCCAGCAGCGATATGACTAGCGGGAGGGCCAATGAGCAGTTCTTC. As protein: CASSDMTSGRANEQFF.

The chain is built from TRBV5-5 and TRBJ1-2, with no clear D. Trimming left V 4 bases short and J 0 bases short, with 10 bases between. Germline CDR1 is SGHKS and CDR2 is YYEKEE (reference sequence). This CDR3 has 14 amino acids. CDR3 protein: CASSPGRANYGYTF. CDR3 nucleotides: TGTGCCAGCAGCCCGGGCCGCGCTAACTATGGCTACACCTTC.

This clonotype was found a few times. Mismatch with germline at one junction end may stem from a read error. The chain is built from TRBV5-1 and TRBJ2-1, with 7 nucleotides matching TRBD2. The CDR3 is 15 residues long. The V gene's germline CDR1 is SGHRS and CDR2 YFSETQ. As DNA, the CDR3 is TGCGCCAGCAGTTTGGGCGGGAGAATCTACAATGAGCAGTTCTTC. Its protein product is CASSLGGRIYNEQFF.

This clonotype was seen only a few times. The chain has TRBV12-3 or TRBV12-4 and TRBJ1-4; 9 positions agree with TRBD1. The CDR3 runs to 19 residues. After removal of 5 bases from V and 7 bases from J, the junction contained 20 bases not matched to a gene. The CDR3 reads CASSPVGQGTFLSGEKLFF. DNA for the CDR3: TGTGCCAGCAGTCCAGTCGGACAGGGGACATTTTTATCGGGTGAAAAACTGTTTTTT.